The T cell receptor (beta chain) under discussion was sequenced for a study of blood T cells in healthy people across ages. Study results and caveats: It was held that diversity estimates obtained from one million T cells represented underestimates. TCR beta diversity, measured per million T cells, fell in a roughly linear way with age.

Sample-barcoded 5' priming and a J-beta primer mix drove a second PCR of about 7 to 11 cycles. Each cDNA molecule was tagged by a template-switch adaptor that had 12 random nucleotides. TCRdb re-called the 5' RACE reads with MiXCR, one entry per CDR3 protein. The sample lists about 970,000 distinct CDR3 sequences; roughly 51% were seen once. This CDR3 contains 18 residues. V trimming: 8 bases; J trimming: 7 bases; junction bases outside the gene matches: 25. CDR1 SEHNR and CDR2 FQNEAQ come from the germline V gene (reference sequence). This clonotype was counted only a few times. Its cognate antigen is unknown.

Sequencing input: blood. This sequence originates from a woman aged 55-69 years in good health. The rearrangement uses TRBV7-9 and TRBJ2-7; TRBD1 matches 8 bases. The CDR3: CASVKSSAGGAVIREQYF. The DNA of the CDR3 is TGTGCCAGCGTAAAATCATCCGCAGGGGGCGCAGTCATCCGGGAGCAGTACTTC.